This TCR beta chain was retrieved from a study of cytomegalovirus exposure and HLA in healthy donors. This clone appeared once. The antigen remains unidentified. Vbeta (60) and Jbeta (13) primers were used in the PCR. Here immunoSEQ multiplex PCR was the method, and the copy in TCRdb shows in-frame clones only, minus some. The data hold about 180,000 clones, with 75% to 85% observed a single time. Study-wide findings and caveats: Associated with cytomegalovirus, according to the listing, were 150 to 200 TCR beta chains.

This CDR3 has 14 residues. V shed 5 bases and J 5 bases; nucleotides not matched to a gene: 9. The V gene's germline CDR1 is SNHLY and CDR2 FYNNEI. This TCR was sampled from a man younger than 35 in good health and CMV-seronegative. The sequencing sample was made of PBMCs. The chain uses TRBV2 and TRBJ2-7, with TRBD1 matching over 7 bases. The CDR3 DNA reads TGTGCCAGCAGTCTAGGGGGCAGGGGAGACGAGCAGTACTTC. This codes for CASSLGGRGDEQYF.